Given below is one T cell receptor beta chain in context. Its antigen remains unknown. The sample is drawn from a study of T-cell memory formation after mild COVID-19. The wider study: The two donors had largely donor-specific TCR clusters. Study-level findings and limits: CD4+ bias marked clones expanding day 15 to 37, unlike balanced contracting clones. Those CD4+ clones that contracted were mainly in CM and EM (CD8+ ones in EMRA).

UMIs and sample barcodes were carried by the TCR alpha and TCR beta cDNA libraries that 5'RACE produced using constant-segment primers. Each CDR3 protein is one row after TCRdb ran MiXCR on the 5' RACE reads. The data hold under 350,000 distinct CDR3 sequences, with roughly 16% observed a single time. The CDR3 sequence is 17 residues long. Germline assignment: CDR1 SGDLS and CDR2 YYNGEE. Germline trimming cut 0 bases from V and 0 bases from J; bases unmatched to any gene: 8. Material: PBMCs or a T cell subset sorted from them (not recorded which). V is TRBV9 and J is TRBJ1-1; TRBD1 matches at 7 bases. This clonotype originated in a man between 18 and 29 years old who had mild COVID-19 (a few samples of this study predate the infection). Cell type and time point are not known. The CDR3 here is CASSVGGQGGMNTEAFF. Written as DNA, the CDR3 is TGTGCCAGCAGCGTAGGAGGGCAGGGGGGCATGAACACTGAAGCTTTCTTT.